These 10 T cell receptor beta chains share one sample of origin, sequenced in a study of Ad26.COV2.S vaccination and SARS-CoV-2 variants. Clones were sequenced by immunoSEQ multiplex PCR, and TCRdb holds only the in-frame ones, with some missing. The table includes about 680,000 clones, roughly nine tenths detected once. The treatment here: approximately 18 received Ad26.COV2.S at low or high dose, single or two shots; about 5 received placebo; per-sample allocation not given. The samples were gathered on day 63 after the first injection of vaccine or placebo. This specimen consisted of peripheral blood, obtained in a trial of Ad26.COV2.S vaccine versus placebo. The receptors were gathered from a person aged 18-65 years who received the Ad26.COV2.S COVID-19 vaccine or a placebo.

The DNA of the CDR3 is TGTGCCTGGAGCCTCGCGGTGGGCGGTACAGATACGCAGTATTTT. Residues: CAWSLAVGGTDTQYF. The chain combines TRBV30 with TRBJ2-3, with D unresolved. Germline CDR1 GTSNPN, CDR2 SVGIG (reference sequence). Between the trimmed V and J ends, which lost 3 bases and 3 bases, there was a span of 16 bases. This CDR3 has 15 amino acids.

The V gene is TRBV21-1, the J gene TRBJ2-1; no check of the table's D call, TRBD2, against the DNA was made. TRBV21-1 is a recognized pseudogene. There are 17 residues in the CDR3. CDR3 DNA: TGTGCCAGCAGCAAAAGGACTAGCGGGAGTCGAGTCTATGAGCAGTTCTTC. Translation gives CASSKRTSGSRVYEQFF.

V usage is TRBV19 and J usage is TRBJ2-3; possible D gene TRBD2, 6 bases. V was clipped by 6 bases and J by 1 base, with 14 bases between them. CDR1 and CDR2 (germline): LNHDA, SQIVND (reference sequence). CDR3 length: 15 residues. The DNA of the CDR3 is TGTGCCAGTAGCATACCTTCGGGGGGCACAGATACGCAGTATTTT. It codes for CASSIPSGGTDTQYF.

This rearrangement joins TRBV2 to TRBJ2-7, with no clear D. The germline CDR1 and CDR2 sequences are SNHLY and FYNNEI. Trimming stripped 6 bases from V and 0 bases from J, with 12 bases between. The CDR3 consists of 14 residues. The CDR3 DNA reads TGTGCCAGCAGACCGGGCTCCAGCTCCTACGAGCAGTACTTC. This translates into CASRPGSSSYEQYF.

The rearrangement links TRBV9 to TRBJ2-3; weak D call: TRBD2 (5 bases). This CDR3 is 16 amino acids long. V lost 3 bases and J 2 bases, leaving 16 bases between the germline ends. Germline V lookup: CDR1 SGDLS, CDR2 YYNGEE. The CDR3 here is CASSASSGLNTDTQYF. DNA of the CDR3: TGTGCCAGCAGCGCGAGCTCAGGACTTAACACAGATACGCAGTATTTT.

This rearrangement joins TRBV4-2 to TRBJ2-2; no reliable D call. Germline V gene lookup returns CDR1 LGHNA and CDR2 YNFKEQ. The CDR3 contains 15 residues. V gave up 4 bases and J gave up 6 bases, with 15 bases separating them. In DNA, the CDR3 is TGTGCCAGCAGCCCTCCCCGAGGCGTGTCCGGGGAGCTGTTTTTT. Protein: CASSPPRGVSGELFF.

This chain connects TRBV7-2 to TRBJ2-1; 8 nucleotides align to TRBD2. The V and J ends lost 5 bases and 4 bases, in that order; junction bases with no gene match: 7. CDR3 length: 15 residues. The germline V gene encodes CDR1 SGHTA and CDR2 FQGNSA. The CDR3 protein is CASSPGGEVYNEQFF. Here the CDR3 DNA reads TGTGCCAGCAGCCCCGGGGGGGAGGTTTACAATGAGCAGTTCTTC.

This chain links TRBV4-2 with TRBJ2-2, with 10 nucleotides matching TRBD1. Germline V CDR1 and CDR2: LGHNA, YNFKEQ. Trimming cost V 0 bases and J 5 bases; bases outside gene matches: 3. The CDR3 is made up of 16 amino acids. The CDR3 DNA reads TGTGCCAGCAGCCAAGATTTGGGACAGGGGACCGGGGAGCTGTTTTTT. As protein: CASSQDLGQGTGELFF.

The chain couples TRBV12-5 to TRBJ2-2, with 8 nucleotides matching TRBD1. V was clipped by 1 base and J by 5 bases; unmatched bases: 3. The germline gives CDR1 LGHNT, CDR2 FRNRAP. CDR3 length: 15 amino acids. CDR3: CASGLGQGATGELFF. The CDR3, as DNA: TGTGCTAGTGGTTTGGGGCAGGGGGCAACCGGGGAGCTGTTTTTT.

V gene TRBV5-4 combines with J gene TRBJ1-1; TRBD1 is a possible D gene (5 bases). V was cut by 7 bases and J by 1 base, with 8 bases left in between. The CDR3 contains 12 residues. Germline lookup yields CDR1 SGHNT and CDR2 YYREEE (reference sequence). The CDR3 DNA is TGTGCCAGCTTCGGACAGAACACTGAAGCTTTCTTT. The encoded protein is CASFGQNTEAFF.